The clone carrying this TCR beta chain was detected only a few times. Primers included in the PCR were 60 Vbeta and 13 Jbeta primers. Repertoires were generated with immunoSEQ multiplex PCR, while TCRdb's copy carries only in-frame clones and drops some. The top ten clones hold more than 2.5% of a sample with around 140,000 clones, 75% of them seen once. These data are taken from a study of cytomegalovirus exposure and HLA in healthy donors. The trim removed 1 base at V and 7 bases at J, leaving 0 bases unmatched. CDR1 and CDR2 (germline): SGHAT, FQNNGV. The CDR3 covers 12 residues. J is TRBJ1-1 and V is TRBV11-2; 7 bases match TRBD1. The clonotype comes from a man in his forties in good health and CMV-seronegative. Material for sequencing was PBMCs. The CDR3 region is CASSLGQGEAFF. The DNA of the CDR3 is TGTGCCAGCAGCTTAGGACAGGGTGAAGCTTTCTTT.